This TCR beta chain was obtained from a study of identical twins. Findings of the study overall: A partial confounding effect on zero-insertion analyses could come from invariant MAIT and iNKT cells. A lower insertion count was a feature of abundant cord blood beta clonotypes, with no such feature in memory repertoires. Its conclusions, products of cross-sectional statistical analysis, did not come from following the same donors.

This clonotype was found many times. The antigen remains undetermined. Through template switching, a universal primer site was introduced, and the cDNA contained unique molecular identifiers. Via MiXCR, TCRdb re-called the 5' RACE reads, giving one row per CDR3 protein. The data contain roughly 690,000 distinct CDR3 sequences, 5.5% to 6.5% of them seen just once; the ten biggest clones take up roughly 1.8%. The CDR3 spans 15 residues. Looked up from germline, CDR1 is MNHEY and CDR2 is SVGEGT. V lost 6 bases and J lost 2, with 17 bases in between. This chain joins TRBV6-2 or TRBV6-3 and TRBJ2-7; D gene uncertain. This receptor was taken from a man aged 18 to 35 in good health. The sample consisted of naive T cells sorted from blood. This CDR3 reads CASRKLQSLTYEQYF. In DNA form, the CDR3 reads TGTGCCAGCAGGAAATTACAGAGTCTGACCTACGAGCAGTACTTC.